Listed below are T cell receptor beta chains from one sample, sequenced in a study of T cell repertoires in cytomegalovirus infection. For these TCRs, the target antigens are not known. TCRdb reanalysed the reads using MiXCR and keeps one entry per CDR3 protein. The sample has 370,000 or so distinct CDR3 sequences, 34% seen once. The material was cultured PBMCs, obtained from culture after CMV antigen stimulation. The source is a human donor in good health (CMV status not recorded). Some clones in this sample may be carry-over from other donors' samples. CDR3s include the opening cysteine and the closing phenylalanine or tryptophan. Each record gives: D gene, J gene, V gene, clone size, CDR3 protein, CDR3 DNA. The D gene is left open where the match is weak. Not every row has a clone size; where given, it reads once, few, many or a size class.

D gene: -
J gene: TRBJ2-3
V gene: TRBV19
clone size: -
CDR3 protein: CASSNRDTQYF
CDR3 DNA: TGTGCCAGTAGTAATAGAGATACGCAGTATTTT

D gene: TRBD2
J gene: TRBJ2-3
V gene: TRBV7-2
clone size: -
CDR3 protein: CASSRWGEGNTQYF
CDR3 DNA: TGTGCCAGCAGCAGATGGGGGGAGGGGAATACGCAGTATTTT

D gene: -
J gene: TRBJ2-7
V gene: TRBV2
clone size: few
CDR3 protein: CASSQGQNYEQYF
CDR3 DNA: TGTGCCAGCAGCCAGGGGCAGAACTACGAGCAGTACTTC

D gene: -
J gene: TRBJ2-3
V gene: TRBV29-1
clone size: -
CDR3 protein: CSVLPSTDTQYF
CDR3 DNA: TGCAGCGTTCTACCTAGCACAGATACGCAGTATTTT

D gene: -
J gene: TRBJ2-1
V gene: TRBV10-3
clone size: once
CDR3 protein: CAISGASEYNEQFF
CDR3 DNA: TGTGCCATCAGTGGGGCTAGCGAATACAATGAGCAGTTCTTC

D gene: -
J gene: TRBJ1-1
V gene: TRBV12-3/TRBV12-4
clone size: few
CDR3 protein: CASNMWGTEAFF
CDR3 DNA: TGTGCCAGCAACATGTGGGGAACTGAAGCTTTCTTT

D gene: -
J gene: TRBJ1-2
V gene: TRBV28
clone size: -
CDR3 protein: CASSPGQQEGYTF
CDR3 DNA: TGTGCCAGCAGTCCCGGTCAACAGGAGGGCTACACCTTC

D gene: -
J gene: TRBJ2-1
V gene: TRBV12-3/TRBV12-4
clone size: few
CDR3 protein: CASRLADNEQFF
CDR3 DNA: TGTGCCAGCAGACTGGCAGACAATGAGCAGTTCTTC

D gene: -
J gene: TRBJ2-3
V gene: TRBV7-2
clone size: few
CDR3 protein: CASSPSRATDTQYF
CDR3 DNA: TGTGCCAGCAGCCCATCTAGAGCCACAGATACGCAGTATTTT

D gene: -
J gene: TRBJ2-5
V gene: TRBV20-1
clone size: few
CDR3 protein: CSANPQETQYF
CDR3 DNA: TGCAGTGCTAATCCCCAGGAGACCCAGTACTTC

D gene: -
J gene: TRBJ2-3
V gene: TRBV7-9
clone size: many
CDR3 protein: CASSPRVQGGKTDTQYF
CDR3 DNA: TGTGCCAGCAGCCCACGGGTGCAGGGAGGAAAGACAGATACGCAGTATTTT

D gene: -
J gene: TRBJ1-5
V gene: TRBV2
clone size: -
CDR3 protein: CASSDDRTNQPQHF
CDR3 DNA: TGTGCCAGCAGCGACGACAGGACCAATCAGCCCCAGCATTTT

D gene: -
J gene: TRBJ2-1
V gene: TRBV24-1
clone size: few
CDR3 protein: CATSLTGSYNEQFF
CDR3 DNA: TGTGCCACCAGTTTGACGGGATCCTACAATGAGCAGTTCTTC

D gene: -
J gene: TRBJ1-1
V gene: TRBV10-3
clone size: -
CDR3 protein: CAIRTRTGNTEAFF
CDR3 DNA: TGTGCCATCAGGACCCGGACGGGGAACACTGAAGCTTTCTTT

D gene: -
J gene: TRBJ2-1
V gene: TRBV10-3
clone size: -
CDR3 protein: CAISGQEPYNEQFF
CDR3 DNA: TGTGCCATCAGTGGACAGGAGCCCTACAATGAGCAGTTCTTC

D gene: -
J gene: TRBJ1-2
V gene: TRBV7-8
clone size: many
CDR3 protein: CASSLQRGESYGYTF
CDR3 DNA: TGTGCCAGCAGCCTCCAAAGGGGCGAGAGCTATGGCTACACCTTC

D gene: TRBD2
J gene: TRBJ2-1
V gene: TRBV7-2
clone size: -
CDR3 protein: CASTAPRTSGYNEQFF
CDR3 DNA: TGTGCCAGCACCGCCCCCCGGACTAGCGGATACAATGAGCAGTTCTTC

D gene: TRBD1
J gene: TRBJ1-1
V gene: TRBV10-3
clone size: -
CDR3 protein: CAISESRQGAFF
CDR3 DNA: TGTGCCATCAGTGAGTCGAGACAGGGAGCTTTCTTT

D gene: -
J gene: TRBJ1-6
V gene: TRBV6-2/TRBV6-3
clone size: few
CDR3 protein: CASSYVSLGSPLHF
CDR3 DNA: TGTGCCAGCAGTTACGTCAGTTTGGGTTCACCCCTCCACTTT

D gene: TRBD2
J gene: TRBJ2-3
V gene: TRBV4-1
clone size: few
CDR3 protein: CASSQDVQREYTDTQYF
CDR3 DNA: TGCGCCAGCAGCCAAGACGTCCAGCGGGAGTATACAGATACGCAGTATTTT

D gene: TRBD1
J gene: TRBJ1-1
V gene: TRBV29-1
clone size: -
CDR3 protein: CSVRQGRTEAFF
CDR3 DNA: TGCAGCGTTCGACAGGGGCGCACTGAAGCTTTCTTT

D gene: -
J gene: TRBJ2-5
V gene: TRBV2
clone size: -
CDR3 protein: CASTRDYQETQYF
CDR3 DNA: TGTGCCAGCACTAGGGACTACCAAGAGACCCAGTACTTC

D gene: TRBD2
J gene: TRBJ2-1
V gene: TRBV6-2/TRBV6-3
clone size: few
CDR3 protein: CASSYRRGSSYNEQFF
CDR3 DNA: TGTGCCAGCAGTTATCGGCGGGGGTCCTCCTACAATGAGCAGTTCTTC

D gene: -
J gene: TRBJ2-3
V gene: TRBV7-2
clone size: -
CDR3 protein: CASSLVWGGTDTQYF
CDR3 DNA: TGTGCCAGCAGCTTAGTATGGGGAGGCACAGATACGCAGTATTTT

D gene: TRBD1
J gene: TRBJ1-2
V gene: TRBV15
clone size: few
CDR3 protein: CATSRGDRDGYTF
CDR3 DNA: TGTGCCACCAGCAGAGGGGACAGGGATGGCTACACCTTC

D gene: -
J gene: TRBJ2-1
V gene: TRBV7-3
clone size: -
CDR3 protein: CASSPRGGGAGEQFF
CDR3 DNA: TGTGCCAGCAGCCCAAGGGGGGGGGGGGCTGGGGAGCAGTTCTTC

D gene: -
J gene: TRBJ2-7
V gene: TRBV7-2
clone size: many
CDR3 protein: CASSLEGATPYEQYF
CDR3 DNA: TGTGCCAGCAGCTTAGAAGGGGCTACCCCCTACGAGCAGTACTTC

D gene: -
J gene: TRBJ2-7
V gene: TRBV4-1
clone size: many
CDR3 protein: CASSQDTPLYEQYF
CDR3 DNA: TGCGCCAGCAGCCAAGATACCCCCCTCTACGAGCAGTACTTC

D gene: -
J gene: TRBJ2-3
V gene: TRBV6-2/TRBV6-3
clone size: many
CDR3 protein: CASSATTGHRTDTQYF
CDR3 DNA: TGTGCCAGCAGTGCGACGACAGGTCACCGCACAGATACGCAGTATTTT

D gene: -
J gene: TRBJ2-2
V gene: TRBV19
clone size: once
CDR3 protein: CASSPQQETGELFF
CDR3 DNA: TGTGCCAGTAGTCCACAACAGGAAACCGGGGAGCTGTTTTTT

D gene: -
J gene: TRBJ1-5
V gene: TRBV29-1
clone size: -
CDR3 protein: CSVKFSNSNQPQHF
CDR3 DNA: TGCAGCGTTAAGTTCTCGAATAGCAATCAGCCCCAGCATTTT

D gene: -
J gene: TRBJ2-3
V gene: TRBV6-5
clone size: -
CDR3 protein: CASGLDGLLTDTQYF
CDR3 DNA: TGTGCCAGCGGACTGGACGGACTGCTTACAGATACGCAGTATTTT

D gene: -
J gene: TRBJ2-3
V gene: TRBV5-4
clone size: -
CDR3 protein: CASTQTARREDTQYF
CDR3 DNA: TGTGCCAGCACCCAAACAGCAAGACGGGAAGATACGCAGTATTTT

D gene: TRBD2
J gene: TRBJ2-1
V gene: TRBV29-1
clone size: -
CDR3 protein: CSVLLAGEVFGQFF
CDR3 DNA: TGCAGCGTTCTCCTAGCGGGTGAGGTTTTTGGGCAGTTCTTC

D gene: -
J gene: TRBJ1-1
V gene: TRBV6-2/TRBV6-3
clone size: -
CDR3 protein: CASSPRGLDTEAFF
CDR3 DNA: TGTGCCAGCAGTCCCAGGGGTCTGGACACTGAAGCTTTCTTT

D gene: TRBD2
J gene: TRBJ2-3
V gene: TRBV6-1
clone size: -
CDR3 protein: CASTKRKGLAASTDTQYF
CDR3 DNA: TGTGCCAGCACCAAACGGAAGGGACTAGCGGCTAGCACAGATACGCAGTATTTT

D gene: TRBD1
J gene: TRBJ1-6
V gene: TRBV7-2
clone size: -
CDR3 protein: CASRLDSTGGSPLHF
CDR3 DNA: TGTGCCAGCCGCCTGGACTCCACAGGGGGTTCACCCCTCCACTTT

D gene: -
J gene: TRBJ1-1
V gene: TRBV6-5
clone size: few
CDR3 protein: CASRGWGGTAEAFF
CDR3 DNA: TGTGCCAGCAGGGGGTGGGGGGGGACGGCTGAAGCTTTCTTT

D gene: TRBD1
J gene: TRBJ2-5
V gene: TRBV27
clone size: few
CDR3 protein: CASSERTGNQETQYF
CDR3 DNA: TGTGCCAGCAGTGAACGGACAGGGAACCAAGAGACCCAGTACTTC

D gene: -
J gene: TRBJ1-1
V gene: TRBV10-3
clone size: -
CDR3 protein: CAISEPGGHTEAFF
CDR3 DNA: TGTGCCATCAGTGAGCCTGGCGGACACACTGAAGCTTTCTTT

D gene: TRBD1
J gene: TRBJ2-1
V gene: TRBV15
clone size: -
CDR3 protein: CATSSQGDYNEQFF
CDR3 DNA: TGTGCCACCAGCTCGCAGGGGGATTACAATGAGCAGTTCTTC

D gene: -
J gene: TRBJ1-1
V gene: TRBV4-1
clone size: -
CDR3 protein: CASSQDRRVWNTEAFF
CDR3 DNA: TGCGCCAGCAGCCAAGATAGGAGGGTTTGGAACACTGAAGCTTTCTTT

D gene: -
J gene: TRBJ2-1
V gene: TRBV5-4
clone size: -
CDR3 protein: CASSLVGSLVYEQFF
CDR3 DNA: TGTGCCAGCAGCTTGGTCGGGAGTCTGGTCTATGAGCAGTTCTTC

D gene: TRBD2
J gene: TRBJ2-5
V gene: TRBV6-2/TRBV6-3
clone size: -
CDR3 protein: CASTPRGQETQYF
CDR3 DNA: TGTGCCAGCACCCCGCGGGGGCAAGAGACCCAGTACTTC

D gene: -
J gene: TRBJ2-1
V gene: TRBV18
clone size: few
CDR3 protein: CASSPLGGAGDEQFF
CDR3 DNA: TGTGCCAGCTCCCCCCTGGGCGGGGCCGGGGATGAGCAGTTCTTC

D gene: -
J gene: TRBJ2-3
V gene: TRBV20-1
clone size: -
CDR3 protein: CSARDAVQTFTDTQYF
CDR3 DNA: TGCAGTGCTAGAGATGCCGTACAGACCTTCACAGATACGCAGTATTTT

D gene: -
J gene: TRBJ2-6
V gene: TRBV11-2
clone size: -
CDR3 protein: CASSLDVGPPSGANVLTF
CDR3 DNA: TGTGCCAGCAGCTTAGATGTGGGTCCACCCTCTGGGGCCAACGTCCTGACTTTC

D gene: -
J gene: TRBJ1-5
V gene: TRBV19
clone size: once
CDR3 protein: CASSILSTVGNQPQHF
CDR3 DNA: TGTGCCAGTAGTATTTTATCCACGGTGGGCAATCAGCCCCAGCATTTT